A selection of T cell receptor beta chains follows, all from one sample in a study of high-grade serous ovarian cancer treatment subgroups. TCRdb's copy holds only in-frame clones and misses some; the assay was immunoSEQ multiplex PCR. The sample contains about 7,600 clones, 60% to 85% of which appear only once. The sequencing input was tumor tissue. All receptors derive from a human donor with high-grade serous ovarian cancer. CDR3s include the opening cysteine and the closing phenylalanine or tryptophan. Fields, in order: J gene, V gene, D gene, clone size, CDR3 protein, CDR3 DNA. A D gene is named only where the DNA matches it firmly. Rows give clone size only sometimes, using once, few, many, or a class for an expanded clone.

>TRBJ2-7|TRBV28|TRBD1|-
CASSTRDRVYEQYF
TGTGCCAGCAGTACCCGGGACAGAGTCTACGAGCAGTACTTC
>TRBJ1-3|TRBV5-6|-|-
CASSLEANQGNTIYF
TGTGCCAGCAGCTTGGAGGCAAACCAGGGAAACACCATATATTTT
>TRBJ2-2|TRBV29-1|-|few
CSVTTMGTGELFF
TGCAGCGTCACAACCATGGGAACCGGGGAGCTGTTTTTT
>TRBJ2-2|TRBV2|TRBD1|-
CASSVDRDVTGELFF
TGTGCCAGCAGTGTCGACAGGGACGTCACCGGGGAGCTGTTTTTT
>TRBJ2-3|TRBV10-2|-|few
CASSDLYTQYF
TGCGCCAGCAGTGATCTCTATACGCAGTATTTT
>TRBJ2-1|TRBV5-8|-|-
CASSLSSARNEQFF
TGTGCCAGCAGCTTGTCCTCGGCGAGGAATGAGCAGTTCTTC
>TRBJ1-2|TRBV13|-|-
CASSGQGVYGYTF
TGTGCCAGCAGCGGGCAGGGTGTCTATGGCTACACCTTC
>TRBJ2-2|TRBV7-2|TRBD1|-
CASSLVQGADTGELFF
TGTGCCAGCAGCTTGGTTCAGGGGGCGGACACCGGGGAGCTGTTTTTT
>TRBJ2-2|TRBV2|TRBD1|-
CASTVGGLNTGELFF
TGTGCCAGCACCGTAGGGGGCCTCAACACCGGGGAGCTGTTTTTT
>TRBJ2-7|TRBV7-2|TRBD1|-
CASSLVPDRAYEQYF
TGTGCCAGCAGCTTAGTCCCGGACAGGGCCTACGAGCAGTACTTC
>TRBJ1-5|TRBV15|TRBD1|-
CATSRDRGQGTQPQHF
TGTGCCACCAGCAGAGATCGAGGACAGGGTACTCAGCCCCAGCATTTT
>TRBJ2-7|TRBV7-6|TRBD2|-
CASSPLAGGLVYEQYF
TGTGCCAGCAGCCCACTAGCGGGGGGGCTCGTCTACGAGCAGTACTTC
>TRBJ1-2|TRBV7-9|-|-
CASRPAQGSYGYTF
TGTGCCAGCAGACCCGCCCAGGGGAGCTATGGCTACACCTTC
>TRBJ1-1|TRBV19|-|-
CASMPRGNTEAFF
TGTGCCAGTATGCCCAGGGGGAACACTGAAGCTTTCTTT
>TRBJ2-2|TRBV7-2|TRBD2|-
CASSWGSGAGGELFF
TGTGCCAGCAGCTGGGGTAGCGGGGCCGGCGGGGAGCTGTTTTTT
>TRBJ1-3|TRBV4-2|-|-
CASSHGGTSGNTIYF
TGTGCCAGCAGCCATGGTGGGACTTCTGGAAACACCATATATTTT
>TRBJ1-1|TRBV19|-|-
CASRPNGGTEAFF
TGTGCCAGTAGGCCTAATGGGGGCACTGAAGCTTTCTTT
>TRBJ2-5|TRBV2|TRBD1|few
CASRDREETQYF
TGTGCCAGCAGGGACAGGGAAGAGACCCAGTACTTC
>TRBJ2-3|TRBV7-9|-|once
CASSLEQWVTDTQYF
TGTGCCAGCAGCTTAGAGCAGTGGGTCACAGATACGCAGTATTTT
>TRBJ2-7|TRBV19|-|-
CASSLIAGYEQYF
TGTGCCAGTAGCCTAATCGCAGGTTACGAGCAGTACTTC
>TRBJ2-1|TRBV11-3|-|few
CASSLGPIHNEQFF
TGTGCCAGCAGCTTAGGACCCATCCACAATGAGCAGTTCTTC
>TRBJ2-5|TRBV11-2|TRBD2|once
CASSSRLAGLQETQYF
TGTGCCAGCAGCTCCCGACTAGCGGGGTTACAAGAGACCCAGTACTTC
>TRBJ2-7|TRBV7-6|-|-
CASSSQTGYEQYF
TGTGCCAGCAGCTCCCAGACGGGATACGAGCAGTACTTC
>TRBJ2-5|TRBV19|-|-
CASSGGLKETQYF
TGTGCCAGTAGTGGGGGACTTAAAGAGACCCAGTACTTC
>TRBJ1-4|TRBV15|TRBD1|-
CATSRGQGNEKLFF
TGTGCCACCAGCAGGGGACAGGGTAATGAAAAACTGTTTTTT
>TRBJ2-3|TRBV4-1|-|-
CASSRSGSRDTAADTQYF
TGCGCCAGCAGCCGCTCCGGGTCGCGAGACACAGCCGCAGATACGCAGTATTTT
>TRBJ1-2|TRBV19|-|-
CASRRISANYGYTF
TGTGCCAGTAGGCGGATCTCAGCTAACTATGGCTACACCTTC
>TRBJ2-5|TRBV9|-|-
CASSAEGGQETQYF
TGTGCCAGCAGCGCCGAAGGGGGGCAAGAGACCCAGTACTTC
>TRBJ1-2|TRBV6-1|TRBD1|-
CASSEVQGTSYTF
TGTGCCAGCAGTGAGGTACAGGGGACGAGCTACACCTTC
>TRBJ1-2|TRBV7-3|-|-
CASSFLTGNNYGYTF
TGTGCCAGCAGCTTTCTAACAGGGAATAACTATGGCTACACCTTC
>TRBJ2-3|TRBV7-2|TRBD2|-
CASSLWGTSAHTDTQYF
TGTGCCAGCAGCTTATGGGGGACTAGCGCCCACACAGATACGCAGTATTTT
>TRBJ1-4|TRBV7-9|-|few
CASSLEGRIEKLFF
TGTGCCAGCAGCTTAGAAGGGAGGATTGAAAAACTGTTTTTT
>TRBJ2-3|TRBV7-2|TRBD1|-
CASSLKFWSVGGDTQYF
TGTGCCAGCAGCTTAAAGTTTTGGAGCGTAGGGGGCGATACGCAGTATTTT
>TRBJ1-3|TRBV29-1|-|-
CSVGQRGNTIYF
TGCAGCGTTGGGCAGCGTGGAAACACCATATATTTT
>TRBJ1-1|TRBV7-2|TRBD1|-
CASSPQGVRTTEAFF
TGTGCCAGCAGTCCACAGGGGGTAAGGACCACTGAAGCTTTCTTT
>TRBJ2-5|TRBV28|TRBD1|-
CASSFQGEETQYF
TGTGCCAGCAGTTTTCAGGGGGAAGAGACCCAGTACTTC
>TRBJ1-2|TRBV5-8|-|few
CASSLRRGYTF
TGTGCCAGCAGCTTGAGGAGGGGCTACACCTTC
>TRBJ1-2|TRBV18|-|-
CASSNSYGYTF
TGTGCCAGCTCAAATAGCTATGGCTACACCTTC
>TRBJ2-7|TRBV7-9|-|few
CASSLAQGYYEQYF
TGTGCCAGCAGCTTAGCTCAGGGGTACTACGAGCAGTACTTC
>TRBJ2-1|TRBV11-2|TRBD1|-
CASSTRWTGSYNEQFF
TGTGCCAGCAGCACTCGATGGACAGGATCCTACAATGAGCAGTTCTTC
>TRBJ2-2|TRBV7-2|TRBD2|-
CASSLRTSAGELFF
TGTGCCAGCAGCTTAAGGACTAGCGCCGGGGAGCTGTTTTTT
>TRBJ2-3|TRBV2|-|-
CASSPLAELSTQYF
TGTGCCAGCAGTCCCTTGGCGGAGTTGAGTACGCAGTATTTT
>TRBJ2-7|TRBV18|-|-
CASSLGTTLREQYF
TGTGCCAGCTCACTCGGGACAACCTTACGGGAGCAGTACTTC
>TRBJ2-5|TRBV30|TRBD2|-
CAWSVQAGNQETQYF
TGTGCCTGGAGTGTACAAGCGGGAAACCAAGAGACCCAGTACTTC
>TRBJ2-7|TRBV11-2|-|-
CASSPGGPLEQYF
TGTGCCAGCAGCCCAGGGGGGCCCTTGGAGCAGTACTTC
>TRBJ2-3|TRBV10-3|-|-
CATQRTDTDTQYF
TGTGCCACCCAGAGGACGGATACAGATACGCAGTATTTT
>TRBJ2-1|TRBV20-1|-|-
CSARLGEQFF
TGCAGTGCTAGATTGGGTGAGCAGTTCTTC
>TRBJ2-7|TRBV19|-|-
CASSKGNSNIYEQYF
TGTGCCAGTAGCAAAGGGAATTCCAATATCTACGAGCAGTACTTC
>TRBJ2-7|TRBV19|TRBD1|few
CASKQDRVKIGSYEQYF
TGTGCCAGTAAGCAGGACAGGGTGAAGATTGGCTCCTACGAGCAGTACTTC
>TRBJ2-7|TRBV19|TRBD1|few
CASSITGQGVAREQYF
TGTGCCAGTAGTATAACCGGACAGGGGGTAGCAAGGGAGCAGTACTTC
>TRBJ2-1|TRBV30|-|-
CAWSASLGEQFF
TGTGCCTGGAGTGCCAGCTTGGGTGAGCAGTTCTTC
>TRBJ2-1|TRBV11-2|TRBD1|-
CASSRGQEYNEQFF
TGTGCCAGCAGCCGGGGACAGGAGTACAATGAGCAGTTCTTC
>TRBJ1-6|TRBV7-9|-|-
CASSLAGSASPLHF
TGTGCCAGCAGCTTAGCGGGTAGTGCTTCACCCCTCCACTTT
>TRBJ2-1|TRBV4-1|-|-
CASSQEGGNYNEQFF
TGCGCCAGCAGCCAAGAGGGCGGGAACTACAATGAGCAGTTCTTC
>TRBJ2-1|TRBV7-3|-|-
CASSLNRDNEQFF
TGTGCCAGCAGCTTAAACCGGGACAATGAGCAGTTCTTC
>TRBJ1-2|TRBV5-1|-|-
CASSLGPSLEGYTF
TGCGCCAGCAGCTTGGGGCCAAGCTTAGAAGGCTACACCTTC